Detailed here is one T cell receptor beta chain. The length of the CDR3 is 17 residues. CDR1 is WNHNN and CDR2 is SYGVQD in the germline V gene (reference sequence). V gave up 7 bases and J gave up 4 bases, with 25 bases separating them. This sample is drawn from a study of T cell changes during pregnancy in multiple sclerosis. Repertoires were generated with immunoSEQ multiplex PCR, while TCRdb's copy carries only in-frame clones and drops some. The table lists about 47,000 clones, roughly 90% of them singletons. This TCR came from a female donor with multiple sclerosis, enrolled in a pregnancy study. V and J are TRBV10-1 and TRBJ2-5; weak D call: TRBD2 (7 bases). The sequencing here drew on peripheral blood, taken in the first trimester of pregnancy. The CDR3 DNA follows: TGCGCCAGCATCCCTGAGGGGGGGGGCGGGCCGGGAGAGACCCAGTACTTC. Residues: CASIPEGGGGPGETQYF.